The 10 T cell receptor beta chains below all came from one sample that was sequenced in a study of CXCR4 blockade with PD-1 therapy in pancreatic cancer. Profiling relied on immunoSEQ multiplex PCR, and the TCRdb table lists in-frame clones only, not all of them. The profile shows some 4,500 clones, 50% to 70% of them singletons. The source material was tumor tissue. These receptors were taken from a human donor with pancreatic ductal adenocarcinoma.

The chain couples TRBV30 to TRBJ1-1, with a weak D call TRBD1 (6 bases). The germline V and J ends were trimmed by 4 bases and 11 bases, with 17 bases remaining between them. This CDR3 has 12 residues. Germline CDR1 GTSNPN, CDR2 SVGIG (reference sequence). The DNA for the CDR3 is TGTGCCTGGATCGCGCACCGGGACAATGCTTTCTTT. It codes for CAWIAHRDNAFF.

This chain links TRBV25-1 with TRBJ2-2; D is unresolved. The V gene's germline CDR1 is MGHDK and CDR2 SYGVNS. The CDR3 sequence is 12 residues long. The germline V and J ends were trimmed by 7 bases and 5 bases, with 8 bases remaining between them. CDR3 DNA sequence: TGTGCCAGCAAATCAAATACCGGGGAGCTGTTTTTT. Protein product: CASKSNTGELFF.

This chain joins TRBV15 and TRBJ1-2, with D perhaps TRBD1 (5 bases). Germline CDR1 and CDR2: LNHNV and YYDKDF (reference sequence). This CDR3 has 14 residues. V was cut by 0 bases and J by 6 bases, with 11 bases left in between. The CDR3: CATSRDRQQNGYTF. CDR3 in DNA: TGTGCCACCAGCAGAGATCGACAGCAAAATGGCTACACCTTC.

The chain has TRBV5-1 and TRBJ2-1, with 15 nucleotides matching TRBD2. This CDR3 spans 17 amino acids. Germline CDR1 and CDR2: SGHRS and YFSETQ. V lost 4 bases, J lost 7 bases, and 9 bases stayed unmatched. CDR3: CASSPWTSGRAWNEQFF. CDR3 nucleotides: TGCGCCAGCAGCCCTTGGACTAGCGGGAGGGCCTGGAATGAGCAGTTCTTC.

This clone was detected a few times. The rearrangement joins TRBV9 to TRBJ2-3, with 7 bases identical to TRBD2. CDR3 size: 13 residues. With V trimmed by 7 bases and J by 2 bases, 4 bases remained unmatched. The V gene's germline CDR1 is SGDLS and CDR2 YYNGEE. CDR3 sequence: CASGSGITDTQYF. CDR3 DNA: TGTGCCAGCGGGAGCGGGATCACAGATACGCAGTATTTT.

For this clone: One end of the junction varies from germline; a read error may be responsible. The CDR3 sequence is CASNRHDGYTF. The CDR3 DNA follows: TGTGCCAGTAACCGACACGATGGCTACACTTTC. The genes are TRBV19 and TRBJ1-2; the D is unclear. This CDR3 is 11 amino acids long. In germline, CDR1 is LNHDA, CDR2 SQIVND (reference sequence). The full variable domain, rest sourced from reference TRBV19 and TRBJ1-2, is DGGITQSPKYLFRKEGQNVTLSCEQNLNHDAMYWYRQDPGQGLRLIYYSQIVNDFQKGDIAEGYSVSREKKESFPLTVTSAQKNPTAFYLCASNRHDGYTFGSGTRLTVV.

This clone rates as medium-sized. The V gene is TRBV4-1, the J gene TRBJ2-3, with D perhaps matching TRBD2 (6 bases). The CDR3 is made up of 15 amino acids. Trimming removed 3 bases from V and 4 bases from J, with 14 bases in between. The germline V gene encodes CDR1 MGHRA and CDR2 YSYEKL. The CDR3 region is CASSQRAGSADTQYF. The CDR3 nucleotides read TGCGCCAGCAGCCAGAGAGCGGGTAGCGCAGATACGCAGTATTTT.

The chain is built from TRBV29-1 and TRBJ2-1, with D unclear. Germline values: CDR1 SQVTM, CDR2 ANQGSEA. The CDR3 extends over 16 amino acids. Trimming stripped 0 bases from V and 0 bases from J, with 12 bases between. The CDR3 is CSVEDPDRSSYNEQFF. CDR3 DNA: TGCAGCGTTGAAGATCCCGACCGGAGCTCCTACAATGAGCAGTTCTTC.

Regarding this clone: A junction boundary mismatches the germline segment, possibly from a read error. The DNA for the CDR3 is TGTGCCAGTATGACAGGGACCAACACTGAAACTTTCTTT. This codes for CASMTGTNTETFF. This rearrangement joins TRBV19 to TRBJ1-1, with 7 bases matching TRBD1. The V gene's germline CDR1 is LNHDA and CDR2 SQIVND (reference sequence). The CDR3 extends over 13 amino acids.

This clone was seen a handful of times. The DNA includes a base that is either unread or ambiguous, and X takes the place of its residue. CDR3 residues: CAXTISGAELLQPQHF. The CDR3 DNA sequence: TGTGCCRGCACCATAAGTGGGGCAGAGCTTTTACAGCCCCAGCATTTT. This sequence joins TRBV28 and TRBJ1-5; the D gene is possibly TRBD1 (5 bases). With 11 bases removed from V and 7 bases from J, the gap between germline ends came to 27 bases. The CDR3 is 16 residues long. Germline-derived CDR1 and CDR2 are MDHEN and SYDVKM.